The sequence of this T cell receptor (beta chain) was determined in a study of shared T cell receptors in the human thymus. CDR3 length equals 17 residues. Deletions cut 3 bases from V and 4 bases from J, with 20 bases between. From germline, CDR1 is SGDLS and CDR2 YYNGEE. Sequencing used immunoSEQ multiplex PCR; TCRdb keeps in-frame clones, though not all of them. The data show 500,000 to 550,000 clones, approximately 80% seen once. These data also formed part of another study, on human thymus T cells. That work contributes: Surgeons resected thymus tissue during corrective heart surgery.

The receptor was isolated from a boy under two years old with a congenital heart defect. Source material: thymocytes. The chain employs TRBV9 and TRBJ2-1, with D possibly matching TRBD2 (6 bases). The CDR3 DNA follows: TGTGCCAGCAGCGCCCGAGGCTGTAGCGGAGTTTACAATGAGCAGTTCTTC. Its protein product is CASSARGCSGVYNEQFF.